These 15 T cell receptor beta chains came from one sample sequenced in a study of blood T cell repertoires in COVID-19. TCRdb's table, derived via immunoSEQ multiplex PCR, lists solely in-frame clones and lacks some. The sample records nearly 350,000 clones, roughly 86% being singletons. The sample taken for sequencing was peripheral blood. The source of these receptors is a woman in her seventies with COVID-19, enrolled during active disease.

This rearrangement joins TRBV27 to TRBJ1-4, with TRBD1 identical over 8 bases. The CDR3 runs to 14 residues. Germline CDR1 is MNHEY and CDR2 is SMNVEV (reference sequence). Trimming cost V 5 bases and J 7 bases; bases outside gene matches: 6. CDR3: CASSTNRGGEKLFF. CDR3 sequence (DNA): TGTGCCAGCAGTACAAACAGGGGGGGTGAAAAACTGTTTTTT.

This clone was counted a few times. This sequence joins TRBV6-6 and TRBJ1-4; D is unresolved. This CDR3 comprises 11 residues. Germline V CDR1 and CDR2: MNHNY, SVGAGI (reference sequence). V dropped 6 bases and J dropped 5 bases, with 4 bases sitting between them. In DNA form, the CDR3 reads TGTGCCAGCAGCTTAAATGAAAAACTGTTTTTT. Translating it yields CASSLNEKLFF.

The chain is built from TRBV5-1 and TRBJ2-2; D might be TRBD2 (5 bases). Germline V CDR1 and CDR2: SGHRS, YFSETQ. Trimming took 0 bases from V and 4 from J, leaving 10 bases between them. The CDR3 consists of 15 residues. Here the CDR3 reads CASSLAGVSTGELFF. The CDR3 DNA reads TGCGCCAGCAGCTTGGCCGGGGTGAGCACCGGGGAGCTGTTTTTT.

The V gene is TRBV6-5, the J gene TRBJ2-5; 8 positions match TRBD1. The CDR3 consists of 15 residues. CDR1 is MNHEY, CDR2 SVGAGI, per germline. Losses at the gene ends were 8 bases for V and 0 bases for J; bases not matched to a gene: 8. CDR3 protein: CASGSTGAYQETQYF. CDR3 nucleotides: TGTGCCAGCGGGTCGACAGGGGCGTACCAAGAGACCCAGTACTTC.

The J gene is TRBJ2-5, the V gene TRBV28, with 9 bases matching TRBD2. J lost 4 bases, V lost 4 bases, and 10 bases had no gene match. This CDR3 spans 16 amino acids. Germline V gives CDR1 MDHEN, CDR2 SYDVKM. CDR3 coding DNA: TGTGCCAGCAGTTCCCGTGGCGGGGGGGCTTCAGAGACCCAGTACTTC. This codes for CASSSRGGGASETQYF.

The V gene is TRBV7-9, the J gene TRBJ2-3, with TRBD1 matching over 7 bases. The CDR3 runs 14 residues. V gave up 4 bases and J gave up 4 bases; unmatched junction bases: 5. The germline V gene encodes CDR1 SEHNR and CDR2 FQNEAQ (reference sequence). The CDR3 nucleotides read TGTGCCAGCAGCTCGGGACAGTCGCCAGATACGCAGTATTTT. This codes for CASSSGQSPDTQYF.

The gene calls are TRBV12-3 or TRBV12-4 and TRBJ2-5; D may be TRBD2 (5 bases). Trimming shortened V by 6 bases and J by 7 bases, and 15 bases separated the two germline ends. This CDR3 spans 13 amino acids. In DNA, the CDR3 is TGTGCCAGCAGCCCGCCAGTTCGGGGGACCCAGTACTTC. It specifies CASSPPVRGTQYF.

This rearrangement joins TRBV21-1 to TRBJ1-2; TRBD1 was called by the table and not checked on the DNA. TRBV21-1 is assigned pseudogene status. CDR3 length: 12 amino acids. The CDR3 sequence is CASRTANYGYTF. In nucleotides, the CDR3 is TGTGCCAGCCGGACAGCTAACTATGGCTACACCTTC.

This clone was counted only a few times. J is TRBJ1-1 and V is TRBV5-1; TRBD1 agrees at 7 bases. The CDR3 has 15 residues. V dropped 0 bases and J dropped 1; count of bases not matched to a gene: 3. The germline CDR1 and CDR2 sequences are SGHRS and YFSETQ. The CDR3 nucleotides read TGCGCCAGCAGCTTGGAGGGACAGCAGAACACTGAAGCTTTCTTT. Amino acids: CASSLEGQQNTEAFF.

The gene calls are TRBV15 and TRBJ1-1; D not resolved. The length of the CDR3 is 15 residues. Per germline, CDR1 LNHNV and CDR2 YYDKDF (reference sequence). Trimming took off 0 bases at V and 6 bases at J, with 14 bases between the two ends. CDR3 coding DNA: TGTGCCACCAGCAGAGATATTAGCGAACGGGCTGAAGCTTTCTTT. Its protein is CATSRDISERAEAFF.

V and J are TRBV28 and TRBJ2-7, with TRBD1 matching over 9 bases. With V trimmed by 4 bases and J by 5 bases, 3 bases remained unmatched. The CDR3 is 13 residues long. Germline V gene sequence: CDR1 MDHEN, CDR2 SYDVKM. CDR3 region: CASSWTGEDEQYF. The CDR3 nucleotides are TGTGCCAGCAGTTGGACAGGGGAGGACGAGCAGTACTTC.

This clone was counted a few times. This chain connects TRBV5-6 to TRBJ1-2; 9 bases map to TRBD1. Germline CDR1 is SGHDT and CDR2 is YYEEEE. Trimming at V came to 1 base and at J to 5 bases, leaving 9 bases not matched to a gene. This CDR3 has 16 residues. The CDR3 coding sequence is TGTGCCAGCAGCTTGATTCTTGGGGACAGGGTGTATGGCTACACCTTC. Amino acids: CASSLILGDRVYGYTF.

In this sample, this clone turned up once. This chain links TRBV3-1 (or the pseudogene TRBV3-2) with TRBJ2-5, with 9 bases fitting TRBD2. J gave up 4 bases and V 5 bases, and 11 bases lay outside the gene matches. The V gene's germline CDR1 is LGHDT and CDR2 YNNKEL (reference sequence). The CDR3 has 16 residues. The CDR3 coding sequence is TGTGCCAGCAGCAAAACCGGCGGCGGGGGGGCAGAGACCCAGTACTTC. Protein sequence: CASSKTGGGGAETQYF.

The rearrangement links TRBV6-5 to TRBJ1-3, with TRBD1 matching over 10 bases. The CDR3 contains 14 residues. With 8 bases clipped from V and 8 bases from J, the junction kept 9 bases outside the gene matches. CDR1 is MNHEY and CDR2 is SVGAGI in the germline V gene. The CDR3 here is CASWTGTGAYTIYF. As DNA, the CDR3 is TGTGCCAGCTGGACCGGGACAGGGGCATACACCATATATTTT.

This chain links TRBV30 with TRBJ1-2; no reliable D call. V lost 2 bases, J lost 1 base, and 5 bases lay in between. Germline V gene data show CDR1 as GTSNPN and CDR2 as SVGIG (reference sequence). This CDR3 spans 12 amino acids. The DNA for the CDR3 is TGTGCCTGGAGTCGAGATAACTATGGCTACACCTTC. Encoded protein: CAWSRDNYGYTF.